Here is one T cell receptor beta chain with its context. Using immunoSEQ multiplex PCR, the repertoire was profiled, and TCRdb retains in-frame clones only, with some absent. Of roughly 200,000 clones listed, approximately 89% are singletons. This CDR3 region has 13 residues. V was cut by 2 bases and J by 2 bases, with 6 bases left in between. This sample is drawn from a study of blood T cell repertoires in COVID-19. Sequenced material: PBMCs or T cells enriched from blood (not recorded which). This clonotype originated in a young woman with acute COVID-19. The genes are TRBV12-3 or TRBV12-4 and TRBJ1-1; D gene uncertain. The CDR3 is CASSLQDNTEAFF. CDR3 nucleotide sequence: TGTGCCAGCAGTTTACAGGATAACACTGAAGCTTTCTTT.